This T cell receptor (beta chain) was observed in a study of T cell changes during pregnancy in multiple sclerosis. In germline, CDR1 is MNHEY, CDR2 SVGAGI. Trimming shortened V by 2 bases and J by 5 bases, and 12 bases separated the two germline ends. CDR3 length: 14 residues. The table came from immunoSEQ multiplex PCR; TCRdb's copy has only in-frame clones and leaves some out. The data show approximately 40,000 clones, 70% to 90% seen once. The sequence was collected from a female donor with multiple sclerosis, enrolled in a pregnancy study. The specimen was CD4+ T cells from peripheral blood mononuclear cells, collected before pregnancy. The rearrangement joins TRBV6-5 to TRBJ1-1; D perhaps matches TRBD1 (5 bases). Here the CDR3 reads CASSYGRGGTEAFF. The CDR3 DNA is TGTGCCAGCAGTTACGGACGGGGGGGGACTGAAGCTTTCTTT.